This T cell receptor (beta chain) was sequenced in a study of cytomegalovirus exposure and HLA in healthy donors. Study overall: A preliminary data release comprised roughly 85 million unique TCRs obtained from HLA-typed donors.

With 60 Vbeta and 13 Jbeta primers, the PCR was carried out. Using immunoSEQ multiplex PCR, the repertoire was profiled, and TCRdb retains in-frame clones only, with some absent. The profile shows tens of thousands of clones, roughly two thirds of them singletons. V lost 7 bases and J 6 bases, leaving 10 bases between the germline ends. The CDR3 loop spans 12 amino acids. Germline assignment: CDR1 SNHLY and CDR2 FYNNEI. General observations from the study: Follow-up analysis later connected one missense variant in DCLRE1C with trimming of TCR beta V- and J-genes. Later analysis identified around 15,000 TCR beta sequences associated with HLA alleles, using a false discovery rate threshold of 0.05.

Regarding this clone: The antigen is not known.

The J gene is TRBJ2-1, the V gene TRBV2; the D gene is possibly TRBD2 (5 bases). This sequence originates from a woman between 45 and 65 years old in good health and CMV-seropositive. The sample consisted of PBMCs. CDR3 sequence reads: CASNTGINEQFF. The CDR3 DNA sequence: TGTGCCAGCAATACGGGAATCAATGAGCAGTTCTTC.